This TCR beta chain is from a study of cytomegalovirus exposure and HLA in healthy donors. Study-level results: An assumption of roughly uniform sequencing depth across donors underlay the presence/absence analyses. Later on, an analysis tied around 17,000 TCR beta sequences to HLA alleles at 0.05 false discovery rate.

Details on this clone: Its antigen is undetermined.

CDR3 length: 15 amino acids. Trimming cost V 5 bases and J 8 bases; bases outside gene matches: 6. Germline V gene data show CDR1 as MDHEN and CDR2 as SYDVKM. The primer mix had 60 Vbeta and 13 Jbeta primers. Profiled with immunoSEQ multiplex PCR; TCRdb holds only in-frame clones, not every one. Counted here are about 82,000 clones, around 70% occurring once; the ten biggest clones make up about 6%. The chain is built from TRBV28 and TRBJ2-1; 13 bases align to TRBD2. This receptor was taken from a woman aged 45-65 years in good health and CMV-seropositive. Sequencing input: PBMCs. The CDR3 here is CASSPTSGREDEQFF. The CDR3 nucleotides are TGTGCCAGCAGTCCCACTAGCGGGAGGGAGGATGAGCAGTTCTTC.